Below are 7 T cell receptor beta chains sequenced from a single sample in a study of shared clonotypes between healthy human individuals. Sequencing used immunoSEQ multiplex PCR; TCRdb keeps in-frame clones, though not all of them. The table includes roughly 530,000 clones, about 96% detected once. Sequences were obtained from naive CD4+ T cells sorted from blood. The sample's subset: CD45RA+ positively selected. The receptor set was obtained from a woman aged 30 to 39 in good health.

This chain joins TRBV27 and TRBJ1-2; the match to TRBD1 covers 7 bases. This CDR3 contains 17 residues. V lost 2 bases to trimming and J lost 1 base; unmatched junction nucleotides: 10. CDR1 is MNHEY, CDR2 SMNVEV, per germline (reference sequence). CDR3 DNA: TGTGCCAGCAGTTTAATGGCGTCGGGACAGAGTAACTATGGCTACACCTTC. Translation gives CASSLMASGQSNYGYTF.

The CDR3 DNA reads as TGTGCCAGCAGACAGGGGATGGAGGAGACCCAGTACTTC. It specifies CASRQGMEETQYF. This chain links TRBV6-5 with TRBJ2-5; 7 bases are shared with TRBD1. CDR1 is MNHEY, CDR2 SVGAGI, per germline. The CDR3 runs 13 residues. J was trimmed by 5 bases and V by 6 bases; bases with no gene match: 6.

CDR3 in amino acids: CATSGTSGFHEQYF. The CDR3 DNA reads as TGTGCCACCAGCGGGACTAGCGGGTTCCACGAGCAGTACTTC. The chain uses TRBV15 and TRBJ2-7; 12 positions match TRBD2. CDR3 length equals 14 residues. V lost 5 bases and J lost 5; bases outside the gene matches: 4. CDR1 LNHNV and CDR2 YYDKDF come from the germline V gene (reference sequence).

This chain joins TRBV28 and TRBJ2-7; D is undetermined. The CDR3 extends over 14 amino acids. Germline-derived CDR1 and CDR2 are MDHEN and SYDVKM. Trimming removed 6 bases at V and 2 bases at J, with 14 bases between. As DNA, the CDR3 is TGTGCCAGCAGCCGACCGGGCCCTCCCTACGAGCAGTACTTC. This encodes CASSRPGPPYEQYF.

CDR3 sequence (DNA): TGTGCCAGCAGTACGGACAGTGGGAATGAGCAGTTCTTC. As protein: CASSTDSGNEQFF. The chain has TRBV28 and TRBJ2-1, with TRBD1 as a possible D gene (6 bases). The CDR3 length is 13 residues. The germline V and J ends were trimmed by 5 bases and 7 bases, with 12 bases remaining between them. Germline V CDR1 and CDR2: MDHEN, SYDVKM.

V usage is TRBV2 and J usage is TRBJ2-7; TRBD1 matches 7 bases. The CDR3 sequence is 18 residues long. CDR1 and CDR2 from the germline V gene are SNHLY and FYNNEI. Trimming took 7 bases from V and 3 from J; bases not matched to a gene: 21. This CDR3 is CASTGKGTALGRFYEQYF. In DNA form, the CDR3 reads TGTGCCAGCACCGGAAAGGGGACAGCTCTCGGGCGATTCTACGAGCAGTACTTC.

V is TRBV2 and J is TRBJ2-3; D is ambiguous. Deletions cut 8 bases from V and 4 bases from J, with 13 bases between. The CDR3 spans 13 residues. Germline V gives CDR1 SNHLY, CDR2 FYNNEI. DNA for the CDR3: TGTGCCAGCGGAAGACTTGGCCCAGATACGCAGTATTTT. Translation gives CASGRLGPDTQYF.